These 11 T cell receptor beta chains came from one sample sequenced in a study of CD8+ T cells in alopecia areata. RNA extraction was followed by reverse transcription into cDNA, which acted as the sequencing template. Here immunoSEQ multiplex PCR was the method, and the copy in TCRdb shows in-frame clones only, minus some. Of about 210,000 clones in the sample, 40% to 45% were seen once. Specified treatment: oral pan-JAK inhibitor, 5-10 mg twice daily. Sample: CD4+ T cells sorted from blood, taken at approximately week 37, from a patient treated with tofacitinib. The receptor source for this set is a human donor with alopecia areata.

This clone was seen only a few times. Other DNA variants within this sample encode the same CDR3. The CDR3 reads CSVGLETQYF. The CDR3 DNA follows: TGCAGCGTAGGATTAGAGACCCAGTACTTC. The rearrangement links TRBV29-1 to TRBJ2-5; D not certain. Per germline, CDR1 SQVTM and CDR2 ANQGSEA. The CDR3 covers 10 residues. With 6 bases removed from V and 4 bases from J, the gap between germline ends came to 6 bases.

V and J are TRBV25-1 and TRBJ2-5; either TRBD1 or TRBD2 may supply D (6 bases each). V shed 7 bases and J shed 5 bases, with 17 bases lying between them. The CDR3 has 14 amino acids. The germline V gene encodes CDR1 MGHDK and CDR2 SYGVNS. The CDR3 sequence: CASTRPGAGETQYF. The CDR3 coding sequence is TGTGCCAGCACCCGACCGGGGGCCGGGGAGACCCAGTACTTC.

The chain is built from TRBV10-3 and TRBJ1-2; 7 bases fit TRBD1. Germline-derived CDR1 and CDR2 are ENHRY and SYGVKD. CDR3 length: 11 amino acids. V lost 10 bases, J lost 8 bases, and 7 bases stayed unmatched. The CDR3 spells CASGRQGGYTF. The CDR3 region has the DNA TGTGCCAGCGGCCGACAGGGCGGCTACACCTTC.

This clone was seen a handful of times. The V gene is TRBV30, the J gene TRBJ2-7; 9 bases are a match to TRBD1. V dropped 4 bases and J dropped 4; count of bases not matched to a gene: 8. Looked up from germline, CDR1 is GTSNPN and CDR2 is SVGIG (reference sequence). The CDR3 consists of 14 residues. The CDR3 sequence is CAWTLDRGRYEQYF. The CDR3 region has the DNA TGTGCCTGGACCCTTGACAGGGGGAGGTACGAGCAGTACTTC.

This chain connects TRBV5-1 to TRBJ2-2; D not resolved. Germline values: CDR1 SGHRS, CDR2 YFSETQ. The length of the CDR3 is 18 residues. V gave up 0 bases and J gave up 2 bases, with 17 bases separating them. The CDR3 nucleotides are TGCGCCAGCAGCTTGGCCATGAGGACGACAATCAACACCGGGGAGCTGTTTTTT. Protein: CASSLAMRTTINTGELFF. Supplemented by reference TRBV5-1 and TRBJ2-2, the full variable domain reads KAGVTQTPRYLIKTRGQQVTLSCSPISGHRSVSWYQQTPGQGLQFLFEYFSETQRNKGNFPGRFSGRQFSNSRSEMNVSTLELGDSALYLCASSLAMRTTINTGELFFGEGSRLTVL.

This clone was found a few times. The rearrangement uses TRBV30 and TRBJ1-1, with D maybe TRBD1 (5 bases). From germline, CDR1 is GTSNPN and CDR2 SVGIG (reference sequence). This CDR3 contains 14 residues. V shed 0 bases and J shed 5 bases, with 13 bases lying between them. As DNA, the CDR3 is TGTGCCTGGAGTGTAGGACAATTTGGAACTGAAGCTTTCTTT. Protein: CAWSVGQFGTEAFF.

The rearrangement uses TRBV2 and TRBJ2-7, with D unresolved. The V gene lost 7 bases and the J gene lost 2 bases, with 12 bases spanning the gap. This CDR3 is 13 amino acids long. Germline V lookup: CDR1 SNHLY, CDR2 FYNNEI. CDR3 DNA: TGTGCCAGCAATCGACTCCTAACCTACGAGCAGTACTTC. This encodes CASNRLLTYEQYF.

V gene TRBV30 combines with J gene TRBJ1-4; a weak D match, TRBD1 (6 bases). Trimming took 1 base from V and 8 from J, leaving 11 bases between them. This CDR3 spans 13 amino acids. CDR1 and CDR2 (germline): GTSNPN, SVGIG (reference sequence). CDR3 sequence reads: CAWSGQGHEKLFF. In nucleotides, the CDR3 is TGTGCCTGGAGTGGCCAGGGACACGAAAAACTGTTTTTT.

The V and J genes are TRBV5-1 and TRBJ2-3; TRBD1 might be the D (5 bases). CDR1 is SGHRS and CDR2 is YFSETQ in the germline V gene. The CDR3 totals 14 residues. With 0 bases removed from V and 2 bases from J, the gap between germline ends came to 7 bases. In nucleotides, the CDR3 is TGCGCCAGCAGCTTGGGGGGCTTCACAGATACGCAGTATTTT. It is translated as CASSLGGFTDTQYF.

The chain recombines TRBV29-1 with TRBJ2-3, with a possible D match to TRBD2 (6 bases). Germline V gene data show CDR1 as SQVTM and CDR2 as ANQGSEA. Trimming took off 1 base at V and 4 bases at J, with 6 bases between the two ends. The CDR3 consists of 12 residues. The CDR3 reads CSVEGGADTQYF. DNA for the CDR3: TGCAGCGTTGAAGGGGGGGCAGATACGCAGTATTTT.

The V gene is TRBV30, the J gene TRBJ2-3; the D is unclear. Per germline, CDR1 GTSNPN and CDR2 SVGIG (reference sequence). The CDR3 covers 15 residues. The germline V and J ends were trimmed by 0 bases and 4 bases, with 14 bases remaining between them. Written as DNA, the CDR3 is TGTGCCTGGAGTGTAGGCGGATTGCGTGCAGATACGCAGTATTTT. Translation gives CAWSVGGLRADTQYF.